Following are 15 T cell receptor beta chains from one sample sequenced in a study of shared clonotypes between healthy human individuals. Assay used: immunoSEQ multiplex PCR; TCRdb lists only in-frame clones, some missing. Among about 1.5 million clones, more than 95% were seen once, and the ten largest hold 1.2%. The sample was naive CD4+ T cells sorted from blood. Subset indicated: CD45RA+ positively selected. The receptors stem from a man aged 25 to 40 in good health.

DNA for the CDR3: TGTGCCAGCAGCCTCTGGGAGGGATTGAGGACCTACGAGCAGTACTTC. This encodes CASSLWEGLRTYEQYF. The rearrangement uses TRBV28 and TRBJ2-7; 7 positions match TRBD2. Trimming took 6 bases from V and 2 from J; bases not matched to a gene: 13. CDR1 and CDR2 from the germline V gene are MDHEN and SYDVKM. The CDR3 is 16 residues long. Supplemented by reference TRBV28 and TRBJ2-7, the full variable domain reads DVKVTQSSRYLVKRTGEKVFLECVQDMDHENMFWYRQDPGLGLRLIYFSYDVKMKEKGDIPEGYSVSREKKERFSLILESASTNQTSMYLCASSLWEGLRTYEQYFGPGTRLTVT.

The chain combines TRBV10-1 with TRBJ2-1, with D possibly being TRBD2 (5 bases). CDR1 WNHNN and CDR2 SYGVQD come from the germline V gene (reference sequence). CDR3 size: 12 residues. Deletions cut 5 bases from V and 6 bases from J, with 8 bases between. As DNA, the CDR3 is TGCGCCAGCAGTTCCACTAGCAATGAGCAGTTCTTC. Its translation: CASSSTSNEQFF.

The chain carries TRBV6-6 and TRBJ2-7; TRBD1 matches at 10 bases. Germline CDR1 and CDR2: MNHNY and SVGAGI (reference sequence). The CDR3 runs 14 residues. With 8 bases clipped from V and 3 bases from J, the junction kept 7 bases outside the gene matches. The CDR3 DNA sequence: TGTGCCAGCGCCCCGGGACAGGGGTACTACGAGCAGTACTTC. This gives the protein CASAPGQGYYEQYF.

The chain has TRBV19 and TRBJ1-4; TRBD1 aligns across 7 bases. CDR1 is LNHDA and CDR2 is SQIVND in the germline V gene (reference sequence). V gave up 5 bases and J gave up 8 bases; unmatched junction bases: 8. The CDR3 runs 14 residues. CDR3 coding DNA: TGTGCCAGTAGTGACACAGGGGTGTTGGAAAAACTGTTTTTT. Its translation is CASSDTGVLEKLFF.

This chain's CDR3 is CASSPPPGRGPDTQYF. The CDR3 nucleotides read TGTGCCAGCTCACCACCCCCCGGGAGGGGCCCAGATACGCAGTATTTT. The rearrangement links TRBV18 to TRBJ2-3, with 8 bases that match TRBD2. With V trimmed by 0 bases and J by 4 bases, 6 bases remained unmatched. From germline, CDR1 is KGHSH and CDR2 LQKENI. This CDR3 has 16 amino acids.

CDR3 in amino acids: CASRSGTSGTNEQFF. The CDR3 DNA reads TGCGCCAGCAGGTCAGGGACTAGCGGAACCAATGAGCAGTTCTTC. The rearrangement joins TRBV5-1 to TRBJ2-1; TRBD2 matches 11 bases. Germline CDR1 SGHRS, CDR2 YFSETQ. Trimming removed 5 bases from V and 6 bases from J; junction bases left unmatched: 7. This CDR3 has 15 amino acids. The full variable domain, its missing parts supplied by reference TRBV5-1 and TRBJ2-1, is KAGVTQTPRYLIKTRGQQVTLSCSPISGHRSVSWYQQTPGQGLQFLFEYFSETQRNKGNFPGRFSGRQFSNSRSEMNVSTLELGDSALYLCASRSGTSGTNEQFFGPGTRLTVL.

The chain couples TRBV11-3 to TRBJ2-7; D unclear. Trimming pared 2 bases from V and 2 bases from J, leaving 13 bases between. The CDR3 has 15 amino acids. CDR1 is SGHNT and CDR2 is YENEEA in the germline V gene. CDR3 sequence reads: CASSLRPQSTYEQYF. The CDR3 DNA follows: TGTGCCAGCAGCTTACGACCGCAAAGCACCTACGAGCAGTACTTC.

The CDR3, as DNA: TGCGCCAGCAGCCAAGGTAGGGAGGGTTACGAGCAGTACTTC. This sequence encodes CASSQGREGYEQYF. V and J are TRBV4-3 and TRBJ2-7, with 7 nucleotides matching TRBD2. This CDR3 region has 14 residues. Germline-derived CDR1 and CDR2 are LGHNA and YSLEER. Germline trimming cut 1 base from V and 4 bases from J; bases unmatched to any gene: 4.

The V call is TRBV29-1, the J call TRBJ2-5; 7 bases map to TRBD1. CDR1 and CDR2 from the germline V gene are SQVTM and ANQGSEA. V was pared by 7 bases and J by 2 bases, with 4 bases of the junction left unmatched. The CDR3 spans 12 residues. CDR3 sequence (DNA): TGCAGCGGCCGGGACAGACAAGAGACCCAGTACTTC. It translates to CSGRDRQETQYF.

This sequence joins TRBV5-3 and TRBJ2-1; D ambiguous. TRBV5-3 belongs to the ORF category, with a function that is uncertain. V gave up 5 bases and J gave up 1 base, with 22 bases separating them. CDR3 size: 18 residues. The DNA of the CDR3 is TGTGCCAGAAGTTCATCAACGCGAATGACGATATCCTACAATGAGCAGTTCTTC. Encoded protein: CARSSSTRMTISYNEQFF.

V usage is TRBV30 and J usage is TRBJ2-1; 8 nucleotides agree with TRBD2. The CDR3 is made up of 17 amino acids. The germline V gene has CDR1 GTSNPN and CDR2 SVGIG (reference sequence). V shed 0 bases and J 4 bases; nucleotides not matched to a gene: 11. CDR3 DNA sequence: TGTGCCTGGAGTGTAGAGGTTGGAGCGGGGGCTTACAATGAGCAGTTCTTC. Protein sequence: CAWSVEVGAGAYNEQFF.

This chain connects TRBV28 to TRBJ2-3, with 16 bases lining up with TRBD2. The CDR3 is 17 residues long. CDR1 MDHEN and CDR2 SYDVKM come from the germline V gene. The junction had 6 bases not matched to a gene; V was cut back by 5 bases and J by 4 bases. As DNA, the CDR3 is TGTGCCAGCAGTACCCCGGGACTAGCGGGAGGGCCAGATACGCAGTATTTT. This codes for CASSTPGLAGGPDTQYF. Drawing the rest from reference TRBV28 and TRBJ2-3, the complete variable domain is DVKVTQSSRYLVKRTGEKVFLECVQDMDHENMFWYRQDPGLGLRLIYFSYDVKMKEKGDIPEGYSVSREKKERFSLILESASTNQTSMYLCASSTPGLAGGPDTQYFGPGTRLTVL.

V and J are TRBV5-1 and TRBJ1-2; 7 bases match TRBD1. Germline V CDR1 and CDR2: SGHRS, YFSETQ. J lost 3 bases, V lost 4 bases, and 9 bases had no gene match. The CDR3 spans 15 residues. In DNA form, the CDR3 reads TGCGCCAGCAGCACACCAGGTGGACAGGACTATGGCTACACCTTC. This codes for CASSTPGGQDYGYTF.

Points on this clone: Other DNA sequences within the sample encode an identical CDR3. J is TRBJ2-7 and V is TRBV19; D ambiguous. The CDR3 consists of 13 residues. Germline CDR1 LNHDA, CDR2 SQIVND (reference sequence). Trimming took 2 bases from V and 1 from J, leaving 6 bases between them. CDR3 DNA: TGTGCCAGTAGTATAAGTGATTCCTACGAGCAGTACTTC. It encodes CASSISDSYEQYF.

The chain couples TRBV5-1 to TRBJ2-1; 8 nucleotides match TRBD1. Germline trimming cut 0 bases from V and 9 bases from J; bases unmatched to any gene: 5. Germline CDR1 and CDR2: SGHRS and YFSETQ. The CDR3 contains 14 residues. The CDR3 here is CASSLAGQGGEQFF. Here the CDR3 DNA reads TGCGCCAGCAGCTTGGCCGGACAGGGTGGTGAGCAGTTCTTC.